This is a list of T cell receptor beta chains from one sample in a study of blood T cell repertoires in COVID-19. The repertoire was sequenced with immunoSEQ multiplex PCR; TCRdb's copy has only in-frame clones and lacks some. The sample carries 200,000 or so clones, around four fifths recorded once. Sample: peripheral blood. These receptor sequences come from a woman in her thirties with acute or convalescent COVID-19. The CDR3 runs from the conserved cysteine through the conserved F or W. Each record gives: J gene, D gene, V gene, clone size, CDR3 protein, CDR3 DNA. A D gene is named only where the DNA matches it firmly. The size of a clone is reported for some rows only, either as once, few or many, or as a class for expanded clones.

j_gene: TRBJ1-3
d_gene: .
v_gene: TRBV27
abundance: .
CDR3aa: CASSLGQGFSGNTIYF
CDR3nt: TGTGCCAGCAGTCTCGGGCAGGGCTTCTCTGGAAACACCATATATTTT

j_gene: TRBJ2-7
d_gene: TRBD1
v_gene: TRBV3-1/TRBV3-2
abundance: .
CDR3aa: CASSLRDRAYEQYF
CDR3nt: TGTGCCAGCAGCCTCCGGGACAGGGCGTACGAGCAGTACTTC

j_gene: TRBJ2-1
d_gene: TRBD2
v_gene: TRBV5-4
abundance: few
CDR3aa: CASSLGGGSYNEQFF
CDR3nt: TGTGCCAGCAGCTTGGGCGGGGGATCCTACAATGAGCAGTTCTTC

j_gene: TRBJ2-3
d_gene: .
v_gene: TRBV2
abundance: .
CDR3aa: CASREASGTDTQYF
CDR3nt: TGTGCCAGCAGGGAGGCTAGCGGCACAGATACGCAGTATTTT

j_gene: TRBJ1-1
d_gene: TRBD1
v_gene: TRBV30
abundance: once
CDR3aa: CAWSAWTGGFF
CDR3nt: TGTGCCTGGAGTGCCTGGACAGGTGGTTTCTTT

j_gene: TRBJ2-7
d_gene: .
v_gene: TRBV19
abundance: once
CDR3aa: CASSQLYSYEQYF
CDR3nt: TGTGCCAGTAGCCAACTATACTCCTACGAGCAGTACTTC

j_gene: TRBJ1-2
d_gene: .
v_gene: TRBV7-9
abundance: .
CDR3aa: CASSLGWALNYGYTF
CDR3nt: TGTGCCAGCAGCTTAGGCTGGGCTCTTAACTATGGCTACACCTTC

j_gene: TRBJ1-4
d_gene: .
v_gene: TRBV6-5
abundance: once
CDR3aa: CASSYRVVGEKLFF
CDR3nt: TGTGCCAGCAGTTACCGAGTGGTTGGTGAAAAACTGTTTTTT

j_gene: TRBJ2-7
d_gene: .
v_gene: TRBV19
abundance: many
CDR3aa: CASSQNSGVEQYF
CDR3nt: TGTGCCAGTAGTCAGAACTCAGGGGTCGAGCAGTACTTC

j_gene: TRBJ2-7
d_gene: .
v_gene: TRBV7-8
abundance: .
CDR3aa: CASSFPPGYEQYF
CDR3nt: TGTGCCAGCAGCTTCCCCCCAGGCTACGAGCAGTACTTC

j_gene: TRBJ1-6
d_gene: .
v_gene: TRBV2
abundance: .
CDR3aa: CASSVLGSGGSPLHF
CDR3nt: TGTGCCAGCAGTGTTTTGGGCTCTGGAGGATCACCCCTCCACTTT

j_gene: TRBJ1-4
d_gene: TRBD1
v_gene: TRBV5-1
abundance: .
CDR3aa: CASSSNRDSSVEKLFF
CDR3nt: TGCGCCAGCAGCTCCAACCGGGACAGCTCCGTTGAAAAACTGTTTTTT

j_gene: TRBJ2-5
d_gene: .
v_gene: TRBV5-1
abundance: .
CDR3aa: CASSLEQQRALTIKLETQYF
CDR3nt: TGCGCCAGCAGCTTGGAACAACAGAGAGCACTTACAATAAAGCTTGAGACCCAGTACTTC

j_gene: TRBJ2-7
d_gene: TRBD2
v_gene: TRBV30
abundance: once
CDR3aa: CAWSPPAGIYEQYF
CDR3nt: TGTGCCTGGAGTCCACCAGCGGGGATATACGAGCAGTACTTC

j_gene: TRBJ1-1
d_gene: .
v_gene: TRBV5-1
abundance: .
CDR3aa: CASSPTLQGVAFF
CDR3nt: TGCGCCAGCAGCCCCACTTTACAGGGTGTCGCTTTCTTT

j_gene: TRBJ1-2
d_gene: TRBD1
v_gene: TRBV19
abundance: .
CDR3aa: CASSQRTGGSYGYTF
CDR3nt: TGTGCCAGTAGTCAAAGGACAGGGGGATCCTATGGCTACACCTTC

j_gene: TRBJ1-1
d_gene: .
v_gene: TRBV7-6
abundance: .
CDR3aa: CASSFELDTEAFF
CDR3nt: TGTGCCAGCAGTTTTGAACTCGACACTGAAGCTTTCTTT

j_gene: TRBJ1-2
d_gene: TRBD1
v_gene: TRBV5-1
abundance: .
CDR3aa: CASSRGQGDNYGYTF
CDR3nt: TGCGCCAGCAGCCGGGGACAGGGCGATAACTATGGCTACACCTTC

j_gene: TRBJ2-3
d_gene: TRBD2
v_gene: TRBV27
abundance: .
CDR3aa: CASSLAVSTDTQYF
CDR3nt: TGTGCCAGCAGTCTAGCGGTTAGCACAGATACGCAGTATTTT

j_gene: TRBJ2-7
d_gene: TRBD2
v_gene: TRBV6-5
abundance: .
CDR3aa: CASSYSEQRGLYF
CDR3nt: TGTGCCAGCAGTTACTCCGAACAGCGGGGGTTATACTTC

j_gene: TRBJ2-2
d_gene: .
v_gene: TRBV19
abundance: .
CDR3aa: CASSIGHANTGELFF
CDR3nt: TGTGCCAGTAGTATAGGACACGCGAACACCGGGGAGCTGTTTTTT

j_gene: TRBJ1-2
d_gene: TRBD1
v_gene: TRBV5-8
abundance: .
CDR3aa: CASSLQGSRPNYGYTF
CDR3nt: TGTGCCAGCAGCTTACAGGGGTCCCGCCCTAACTATGGCTACACCTTC

j_gene: TRBJ2-3
d_gene: .
v_gene: TRBV29-1
abundance: .
CDR3aa: CSAESASLSTDTQYF
CDR3nt: TGCAGCGCAGAATCGGCTAGCCTCAGCACAGATACGCAGTATTTT

j_gene: TRBJ2-1
d_gene: .
v_gene: TRBV6-2/TRBV6-3
abundance: .
CDR3aa: CASSYQRFPGGQLDEQFF
CDR3nt: TGTGCCAGCAGTTACCAGAGATTTCCCGGAGGACAGTTGGATGAGCAGTTCTTC

j_gene: TRBJ1-3
d_gene: .
v_gene: TRBV5-4
abundance: .
CDR3aa: CASSSGQFTNTIYF
CDR3nt: TGTGCCAGCAGCTCAGGACAGTTTACGAACACCATATATTTT

j_gene: TRBJ2-5
d_gene: TRBD1
v_gene: TRBV5-1
abundance: .
CDR3aa: CASSSLSTGGGGTQYF
CDR3nt: TGCGCCAGCAGCTCCCTCTCGACAGGGGGCGGGGGGACCCAGTACTTC

j_gene: TRBJ2-5
d_gene: TRBD1
v_gene: TRBV7-9
abundance: .
CDR3aa: CASSPSTGIKGETQYF
CDR3nt: TGTGCCAGCAGCCCCTCGACAGGGATTAAAGGAGAGACCCAGTACTTC

j_gene: TRBJ1-3
d_gene: .
v_gene: TRBV5-1
abundance: .
CDR3aa: CASTKTGPGSGNTIYF
CDR3nt: TGCGCCAGCACCAAAACAGGGCCCGGATCTGGAAACACCATATATTTT

j_gene: TRBJ2-7
d_gene: TRBD1
v_gene: TRBV7-2
abundance: .
CDR3aa: CASSRTGNYEQYF
CDR3nt: TGTGCCAGCAGCAGGACAGGGAACTACGAGCAGTACTTC

j_gene: TRBJ1-2
d_gene: TRBD1
v_gene: TRBV28
abundance: .
CDR3aa: CASEPQGKGYTF
CDR3nt: TGTGCCAGCGAGCCACAGGGGAAAGGCTACACCTTC

j_gene: TRBJ1-5
d_gene: TRBD1
v_gene: TRBV19
abundance: once
CDR3aa: CASSPGRTGGNQPQHF
CDR3nt: TGTGCCAGTAGTCCGGGTAGGACAGGGGGCAATCAGCCCCAGCATTTT